The clone carrying this T cell receptor beta chain was observed a few times. Its target is unknown. Sequencing targeted expressed TCRB transcripts, as all isolated RNA had been reverse transcribed. Profiling relied on immunoSEQ multiplex PCR, and the TCRdb table lists in-frame clones only, not all of them. Of some 640,000 clones listed, over 13% are singletons. This sample is part of a study of beta chain features in type 1 diabetes. At the level of the study: Across the samples, about 100 million sorted cells were examined in total. Whole-study results and caveats: Type 1 diabetes patients showed a moderate but significant shortening of TCRB CDR3s in all four CD4+ subsets. Type 1 diabetes patients had fewer VDJ junction insertions and more deletions.

CDR1 is SEHNR and CDR2 is FQNEAQ in the germline V gene (reference sequence). V lost 3 bases and J lost 7, with 10 bases in between. CDR3 length: 13 residues. It was one heparinised blood draw, averaging roughly 120 mL, that each donor gave. Sorting that relied on CD45RO/CCR7/CD25/CD127/CD95/CD27 yielded CD4+ naive, central memory, regulatory and stem cell-like memory cells. Source material: naive CD4+ T cells from blood. This receptor was identified in a man in his late teens or twenties with type 1 diabetes. This rearrangement joins TRBV7-9 to TRBJ2-1; possible D gene TRBD1, 6 bases. CDR3 sequence reads: CASSLAQGNEQFF. CDR3 sequence (DNA): TGTGCCAGCAGCTTGGCACAGGGAAATGAGCAGTTCTTC. Full variable domain (remainder filled in from reference TRBV7-9 and TRBJ2-1): DTGVSQNPRHKITKRGQNVTFRCDPISEHNRLYWYRQTLGQGPEFLTYFQNEAQLEKSRLLSDRFSAERPKGSFSTLEIQRTEQGDSAMYLCASSLAQGNEQFFGPGTRLTVL.